This TCR beta chain derives from a study of T cell clonality in common variable immunodeficiency. Assay used: immunoSEQ multiplex PCR; TCRdb lists only in-frame clones, some missing. In total the sample includes more than 30,000 clones, none of them seen once. This clone is labeled medium-sized (0.01 to 0.1%). Its antigen remains unknown. The read ends 3 residues shy of where the CDR3 ends; the end is completed using the germline J gene. The study, taken as a whole, reports: Fewer deletions and N-nucleotide insertions were reportedly seen in common variable immunodeficiency TCR beta sequences. Authors noted CVID clonality's cause needs subpopulation repertoire sequencing. CVID subjects had higher TCRbeta clonality than healthy controls, most marked in about a third. Fewer TCRbeta clones were shared among CVID subjects than controls.

Germline V gene lookup returns CDR1 DFQATT and CDR2 SNEGSKA (reference sequence). This CDR3 comprises 13 residues. V was pared by 3 bases and J by 4 bases, with 12 bases between. The TCR originated in a human donor with common variable immunodeficiency. The chain couples TRBV20-1 to TRBJ1-2; D might be TRBD1 (6 bases). Input material: peripheral blood mononuclear cells. The CDR3 DNA, read in part, is TGCAGTGCTAGTCGCGGGGGGCCCTATGGC. The encoded protein is CSASRGGPYG. From start to end, the CDR3 is CSASRGGPYGYTF.